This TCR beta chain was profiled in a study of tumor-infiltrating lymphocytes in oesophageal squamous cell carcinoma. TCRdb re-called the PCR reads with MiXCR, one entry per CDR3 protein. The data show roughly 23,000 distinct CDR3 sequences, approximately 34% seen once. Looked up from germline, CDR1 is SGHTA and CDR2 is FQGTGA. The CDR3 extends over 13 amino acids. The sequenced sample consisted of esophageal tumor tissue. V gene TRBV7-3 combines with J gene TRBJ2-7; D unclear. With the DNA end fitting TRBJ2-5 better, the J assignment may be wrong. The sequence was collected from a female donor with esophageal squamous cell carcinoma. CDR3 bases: TGTGCCAGCAGCCGTCACATGGGAGAGACCCAGTACTTC. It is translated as CASSRHMGETQYF.